The present TCR beta chain was sequenced within a study of T cells in Graves' hyperthyroidism and ophthalmopathy. Amplification of TCR beta CDR3 regions was performed using RNA transcripts as template. RT-PCR in the first round (using the HTBI primer set) targeted the TCR CDR3. TCRdb recomputed calls from the multiplex PCR reads with MiXCR, one row per CDR3 protein. Among some 550,000 distinct CDR3 sequences listed, about 16% were seen once. The junction had 3 bases not matched to a gene; V was cut back by 1 base and J by 4 bases. The germline V gene encodes CDR1 MDHEN and CDR2 SYDVKM. The CDR3 runs to 15 residues.

The chain couples TRBV28 to TRBJ1-5; 8 bases map to TRBD1. The sample was blood. This clonotype was sampled from a woman in her forties with Graves' ophthalmopathy. The CDR3 coding sequence is TGTGCCAGCAGTTTATACAGGGGGGAAAATCAGCCCCAGCATTTT. The encoded protein is CASSLYRGENQPQHF.